Following are 19 T cell receptor beta chains from one sample sequenced in a study of blood T cell repertoires in COVID-19. Profiling relied on immunoSEQ multiplex PCR, and the TCRdb table lists in-frame clones only, not all of them. Found here are some 150,000 clones, about 85% of them singletons; the top ten hold over 2%. Sample: peripheral blood. Source of these receptors: a woman in her 70s with acute or convalescent COVID-19.

The CDR3 sequence: CASSLGGTGGWEQYV. DNA for the CDR3: TGTGCCAGCAGTTTAGGCGGGACAGGGGGCTGGGAGCAGTACGTC. The V call is TRBV28, the J call TRBJ2-7; 12 bases fit TRBD1. The CDR3 has 15 residues. Germline values: CDR1 MDHEN, CDR2 SYDVKM. Unmatched junction bases numbered 6, after V lost 2 bases and J lost 7 bases.

The CDR3 sequence is CASSYEPTPEGVFGVGYTF. For the CDR3, the DNA is TGTGCCAGCAGTTACGAACCCACCCCCGAGGGCGTATTTGGGGTAGGCTACACCTTC. The V call is TRBV5-5, the J call TRBJ1-2; D not resolved. This CDR3 has 19 residues. Looked up from germline, CDR1 is SGHKS and CDR2 is YYEKEE (reference sequence). With 5 bases removed from V and 8 bases from J, the gap between germline ends came to 34 bases.

This chain connects TRBV6-5 to TRBJ1-4; possible D gene TRBD1, 5 bases. Trimming shortened V by 5 bases and J by 6 bases, and 13 bases separated the two germline ends. Per germline, CDR1 MNHEY and CDR2 SVGAGI. The CDR3 runs 14 residues. CDR3 sequence reads: CASSTSRVDEKLFF. The CDR3 coding sequence is TGTGCCAGCAGTACGAGCAGGGTTGATGAAAAACTGTTTTTT.

The V and J genes are TRBV6-5 and TRBJ2-3, with 7 bases that match TRBD2. The germline CDR1 and CDR2 sequences are MNHEY and SVGAGI. The CDR3 has 15 amino acids. J lost 2 bases, V lost 0 bases, and 2 bases had no gene match. This CDR3 is CASSYSTSHTDTQYF. The CDR3, as DNA: TGTGCCAGCAGTTACTCGACTAGCCACACAGATACGCAGTATTTT.

On this clone: The sample contains more than one DNA sequence encoding this CDR3. The rearrangement joins TRBV24-1 to TRBJ2-3; 9 bases are shared with TRBD1. This CDR3 is built from 15 residues. Germline CDR1 and CDR2: KGHDR and SFDVKD. J gave up 4 bases and V 4 bases, and 5 bases lay outside the gene matches. CDR3 DNA: TGTGCCACCAGTGACCCGGGACAGGGACCAGATACGCAGTATTTT. This gives the protein CATSDPGQGPDTQYF.

The V gene is TRBV7-9, the J gene TRBJ1-1; possible D gene TRBD1, 6 bases. The germline gives CDR1 SEHNR, CDR2 FQNEAQ (reference sequence). Trimming cost V 4 bases and J 10 bases, with 22 bases left between them. The CDR3 runs 15 residues. The CDR3 here is CASSSYRETTGRAFF. The CDR3, as DNA: TGTGCCAGCAGCTCCTACAGGGAGACGACCGGTAGAGCTTTCTTT.

J is TRBJ2-1 and V is TRBV18; 8 bases are shared with TRBD1. V lost 5 bases, J lost 10 bases, and 7 bases stayed unmatched. The CDR3 sequence is 13 residues long. The V gene's germline CDR1 is KGHSH and CDR2 LQKENI. The CDR3 sequence: CASSSDRVSEQFF. In DNA, the CDR3 is TGTGCCAGCTCATCGGACAGGGTATCCGAGCAGTTCTTC. Using reference TRBV18 and TRBJ2-1 for the parts outside the CDR3, the full variable domain is NAGVMQNPRHLVRRRGQEARLRCSPMKGHSHVYWYRQLPEEGLKFMVYLQKENIIDESGMPKERFSAEFPKEGPSILRIQQVVRGDSAAYFCASSSDRVSEQFFGPGTRLTVL.

This chain uses TRBV11-2 with TRBJ1-1, with D possibly TRBD1 on 5 matching bases. Trimming took off 1 base at V and 4 bases at J, with 10 bases between the two ends. There are 14 residues in the CDR3. Germline V gene data show CDR1 as SGHAT and CDR2 as FQNNGV. Here the CDR3 DNA reads TGTGCCAGCAGCTTAGTTCGGGGGAGCACTGAAGCTTTCTTT. Its translation is CASSLVRGSTEAFF.

The chain is built from TRBV15 and TRBJ2-3; 10 bases map to TRBD2. The germline V gene has CDR1 LNHNV and CDR2 YYDKDF (reference sequence). The V and J ends lost 6 bases and 1 base, in that order; junction bases with no gene match: 1. This CDR3 has 14 amino acids. The CDR3 region is CATRSGGGTDTQYF. In DNA, the CDR3 is TGTGCCACCAGGAGCGGGGGGGGCACAGATACGCAGTATTTT.

The rearrangement uses TRBV6-1 and TRBJ1-2; D is undetermined. V was shortened by 3 bases and J by 5 bases, with 13 bases between the two germline ends. Germline V gene sequence: CDR1 MNHNS, CDR2 SASEGT. The CDR3 is 14 amino acids. The CDR3: CASSDRTSYYGYTF. In DNA, the CDR3 is TGTGCCAGCAGTGACCGGACTTCATATTATGGCTACACCTTC.

The chain carries TRBV7-9 and TRBJ1-4; tentative D call: TRBD1 (5 bases). The germline V gene encodes CDR1 SEHNR and CDR2 FQNEAQ (reference sequence). V lost 5 bases and J lost 4, with 20 bases in between. The CDR3 consists of 17 residues. CDR3: CASSPRLVRGNNEKLFF. CDR3 sequence (DNA): TGTGCCAGCAGCCCAAGACTCGTTCGGGGGAATAATGAAAAACTGTTTTTT.

The rearrangement joins TRBV19 to TRBJ1-6; D perhaps matches TRBD1 (5 bases). Between the trimmed V and J ends, which lost 7 bases and 7 bases, there was a span of 5 bases. CDR1 and CDR2 (germline): LNHDA, SQIVND (reference sequence). The CDR3 is made up of 11 amino acids. CDR3 sequence reads: CASKGNSPLHF. CDR3 sequence (DNA): TGTGCCAGTAAGGGGAATTCACCCCTCCACTTT. Together with reference TRBV19 and TRBJ1-6, the CDR3 gives the full variable domain: DGGITQSPKYLFRKEGQNVTLSCEQNLNHDAMYWYRQDPGQGLRLIYYSQIVNDFQKGDIAEGYSVSREKKESFPLTVTSAQKNPTAFYLCASKGNSPLHFGNGTRLTVT.

As for this clone: This may be a read error: a much more frequent sequence differs by one nucleotide. The chain combines TRBV14 with TRBJ1-1; 8 bases are a match to TRBD1. The CDR3 has 13 residues. Germline V gives CDR1 SGHDN, CDR2 FVKESK. The V gene end was trimmed by 5 bases and the J gene end by 1 base; junction bases not matched to a gene: 0. The CDR3 protein is CASSGQGNTEAFF. The CDR3, as DNA: TGTGCCAGCAGCGGACAGGGGAACACTGAAGCTTTCTTT.

The chain uses TRBV7-2 and TRBJ1-1, with a possible D match to TRBD1 (6 bases). Germline-derived CDR1 and CDR2 are SGHTA and FQGNSA. The V end was cut by 3 bases, the J end by 1 base, with 9 bases between. The CDR3 sequence is 14 residues long. Here the CDR3 reads CASSFRDTNTEAFF. As DNA, the CDR3 is TGTGCCAGCAGCTTTAGGGACACGAACACTGAAGCTTTCTTT.

The J gene is TRBJ1-2, the V gene TRBV12-3 or TRBV12-4; D gene unclear. Trimming pared 6 bases from V and 6 bases from J, leaving 14 bases between. The CDR3 runs 13 residues. CDR3 amino acids: CASSDARADGYTF. In DNA, the CDR3 is TGTGCCAGCAGCGACGCGAGGGCGGATGGCTACACCTTC.

The chain carries TRBV9 and TRBJ1-2, with D possibly TRBD1 on 6 matching bases. The CDR3 runs to 14 residues. V dropped 3 bases and J dropped 8 bases, with 17 bases sitting between them. Germline CDR1 is SGDLS and CDR2 is YYNGEE. CDR3 sequence (DNA): TGTGCCAGCAGCGCACGGACAGCACGAGGAGGCTACACCTTC. Translated: CASSARTARGGYTF.

The CDR3 sequence: CASSAETEKLFF. The CDR3, as DNA: TGTGCCAGCAGCGCGGAAACTGAAAAACTGTTTTTT. J is TRBJ1-4 and V is TRBV7-9; no clear D gene. The ends were cut back, 5 bases at V and 7 bases at J, with 8 bases in the middle. The CDR3 is 12 amino acids. Germline V gives CDR1 SEHNR, CDR2 FQNEAQ (reference sequence).

The chain carries TRBV19 and TRBJ1-5, with 10 bases identical to TRBD1. The trim removed 6 bases at V and 5 bases at J, leaving 4 bases unmatched. This CDR3 is built from 14 residues. Per germline, CDR1 LNHDA and CDR2 SQIVND (reference sequence). The CDR3 loop reads CASRGQGEYQPQHF. DNA for the CDR3: TGTGCCAGTAGAGGACAGGGGGAATATCAGCCCCAGCATTTT.

The chain employs TRBV19 and TRBJ1-6; 7 positions agree with TRBD1. Germline V gene data show CDR1 as LNHDA and CDR2 as SQIVND (reference sequence). V trimming: 7 bases; J trimming: 3 bases; junction bases outside the gene matches: 3. The CDR3 covers 14 residues. As DNA, the CDR3 is TGTGCCAGTAAAGGGGGCCTCTATAATTCACCCCTCCACTTT. Residues: CASKGGLYNSPLHF.